This T cell receptor (beta chain) derives from a study of CD8 T cells in ankylosing spondylitis. Using its own MiXCR run on the 5' RACE reads, TCRdb lists one record per CDR3 protein. Among 250,000 or so distinct CDR3 sequences listed, about 20% were seen once. This CDR3 is 17 amino acids long. Looked up from germline, CDR1 is SGHVS and CDR2 is FQNEAQ. V gave up 4 bases and J gave up 4 bases, with 22 bases separating them. V gene TRBV7-8 combines with J gene TRBJ2-5; the D is unclear. The sample consisted of blood, either unsorted or a sorted T cell fraction (not recorded which). The clonotype originates from a male donor with ankylosing spondylitis or in good health (not recorded which). DNA for the CDR3: TGTGCCAGCAGCTCCCCCCTGGTCTGGGGTTCGGGAGAGACCCAGTACTTC. Encoded protein: CASSSPLVWGSGETQYF.